The sequence of this T cell receptor (beta chain) was determined in a study of early T cells in non-severe SARS-CoV-2 infection. Overall study context: Sequencing was performed on bulk RNA from unsorted whole blood, leaving chains unpaired.

Attachment of unique molecular identifiers was made to individual cDNA molecules. TCRdb processed the 5' RACE reads anew with MiXCR; each CDR3 protein has one entry. Of about 64,000 distinct CDR3 sequences in the sample, roughly 10% were seen once. V lost 0 bases to trimming and J lost 0 bases, with 12 bases between them. From germline, CDR1 is LGHNA and CDR2 YSLEER. This CDR3 has 16 residues. This clonotype was found many times. Its matching antigen is unknown. Study-level results: There was a bias toward anti-spike CD8 responses in VDJdb matching, which missed private and CD4 specificities.

Sequencing used whole blood, obtained at baseline. V gene TRBV4-3 combines with J gene TRBJ2-7; D ambiguous. The receptor comes from an adult who was a healthcare worker with PCR-confirmed SARS-CoV-2 infection or an uninfected control (not recorded which). The CDR3 DNA follows: TGCGCCAGCAGCCAAGATCCCAGGCCCAGCTCCTACGAGCAGTACTTC. Protein sequence: CASSQDPRPSSYEQYF.